These 24 T cell receptor beta chains were sequenced from one sample in a study of control samples from healthy donors and cancer patients. The table came from immunoSEQ multiplex PCR; TCRdb's copy has only in-frame clones and leaves some out. The table shows about 120,000 clones, with over 75% occurring only once. The specimen sequenced was blood. All receptors come from a young man in good health.

The chain has TRBV3-1 (or the pseudogene TRBV3-2) and TRBJ2-2; D call uncertain. This CDR3 region has 11 residues. Per germline, CDR1 LGHDT and CDR2 YNNKEL (reference sequence). Trimming cost V 3 bases and J 6 bases, with 2 bases left between them. CDR3 in DNA: TGTGCCAGCAGCCATCCCGGGGAGCTGTTTTTT. Translation gives CASSHPGELFF.

This clone was detected only once. This chain connects TRBV5-1 to TRBJ2-5, with 10 bases that match TRBD1. The V segment lost 1 base and the J segment 5 bases; nucleotides outside the gene matches: 11. CDR1 and CDR2 from the germline V gene are SGHRS and YFSETQ. The CDR3 contains 17 residues. The CDR3 is CASSLTGTGDAGETQYF. For the CDR3, the DNA is TGCGCCAGCAGCTTGACCGGGACAGGGGACGCGGGGGAGACCCAGTACTTC. Looking up the rest from reference TRBV5-1 and TRBJ2-5 gives the full variable domain: KAGVTQTPRYLIKTRGQQVTLSCSPISGHRSVSWYQQTPGQGLQFLFEYFSETQRNKGNFPGRFSGRQFSNSRSEMNVSTLELGDSALYLCASSLTGTGDAGETQYFGPGTRLLVL.

The chain links TRBV6-5 to TRBJ1-1; the D gene is possibly TRBD1 (6 bases). The V gene lost 4 bases and the J gene lost 11 bases, with 23 bases spanning the gap. This CDR3 contains 15 residues. Germline loops: CDR1 MNHEY, CDR2 SVGAGI. DNA for the CDR3: TGTGCCAGCAGTTCCACAAGACAGGTCCCTAATAGGGCTTTCTTT. Its translation: CASSSTRQVPNRAFF.

V and J are TRBV19 and TRBJ2-3; 9 bases line up with TRBD2. Germline V lookup: CDR1 LNHDA, CDR2 SQIVND (reference sequence). Germline trimming cut 8 bases from V and 1 base from J; bases unmatched to any gene: 7. The CDR3 sequence is 15 residues long. CDR3 region: CASGFLAGRTDTQYF. DNA for the CDR3: TGTGCCAGTGGTTTTCTAGCGGGGCGCACAGATACGCAGTATTTT.

This clone appeared a single time. The chain has TRBV5-6 and TRBJ2-7; tentative D call: TRBD2 (5 bases). V lost 6 bases and J 0 bases, leaving 10 bases between the germline ends. The CDR3 runs to 13 residues. Germline V gene lookup returns CDR1 SGHDT and CDR2 YYEEEE. The CDR3 nucleotides read TGTGCCAGCACAGACGGAGGCTCCTACGAGCAGTACTTC. Its protein product is CASTDGGSYEQYF.

The V and J genes are TRBV5-1 and TRBJ2-7; 11 positions agree with TRBD2. This CDR3 is 14 amino acids long. From germline, CDR1 is SGHRS and CDR2 YFSETQ. V gave up 6 bases and J gave up 3 bases; unmatched junction bases: 5. This chain's CDR3 is CASTLTSGDYEQYF. The CDR3 DNA sequence: TGCGCCAGCACCCTGACTAGCGGGGACTACGAGCAGTACTTC.

A single count supports this clone. The CDR3 reads CASSPRTQGDTQYF. In nucleotides, the CDR3 is TGTGCCAGCAGCCCCCGCACTCAGGGGGATACGCAGTATTTT. The chain joins TRBV11-3 to TRBJ2-3, with D perhaps TRBD1 (6 bases). This CDR3 is 14 amino acids long. CDR1 is SGHNT and CDR2 is YENEEA in the germline V gene. The V gene lost 5 bases and the J gene lost 6 bases, with 15 bases spanning the gap.

The V and J genes are TRBV6-6 and TRBJ2-3; no clear D. The CDR3 sequence is 13 residues long. Trimming removed 6 bases from V and 5 bases from J, with 12 bases in between. CDR1 is MNHNY, CDR2 SVGAGI, per germline (reference sequence). This CDR3 is CASSPLPRDTQYF. CDR3 sequence (DNA): TGTGCCAGCAGCCCGCTCCCGAGAGATACGCAGTATTTT.

The chain recombines TRBV9 with TRBJ2-7, with a tentative D call TRBD2 (6 bases). CDR3 length: 16 amino acids. Germline V gives CDR1 SGDLS, CDR2 YYNGEE. Trimming left V 3 bases short and J 3 bases short, with 19 bases between. The CDR3 loop reads CASSGGPEGDYYEQYF. CDR3 DNA: TGTGCCAGCAGCGGGGGACCGGAGGGAGACTACTACGAGCAGTACTTC. Looking up the rest from reference TRBV9 and TRBJ2-7 gives the full variable domain: DSGVTQTPKHLITATGQRVTLRCSPRSGDLSVYWYQQSLDQGLQFLIQYYNGEERAKGNILERFSAQQFPDLHSELNLSSLELGDSALYFCASSGGPEGDYYEQYFGPGTRLTVT.

The chain combines TRBV3-1 (or the pseudogene TRBV3-2) with TRBJ1-4, with D perhaps matching TRBD1 (6 bases). CDR3 length: 14 amino acids. Trimming took off 7 bases at V and 8 bases at J, with 17 bases between the two ends. The V gene's germline CDR1 is LGHDT and CDR2 YNNKEL (reference sequence). This CDR3 is CASNPTGGPEKLFF. The CDR3 DNA sequence: TGTGCCAGCAATCCGACCGGGGGCCCAGAAAAACTGTTTTTT.

The chain joins TRBV5-1 to TRBJ2-7, with 7 positions matching TRBD1. This CDR3 spans 16 amino acids. Germline CDR1 is SGHRS and CDR2 is YFSETQ. J lost 2 bases, V lost 4 bases, and 12 bases had no gene match. The CDR3 here is CASSTQTGPSPYEQYF. The CDR3 DNA is TGCGCCAGCAGCACACAGACAGGGCCCTCCCCCTACGAGCAGTACTTC.

The chain uses TRBV6-5 and TRBJ2-1; D is possibly TRBD1 or TRBD2 (5 bases each). This CDR3 has 15 amino acids. The ends were cut back, 7 bases at V and 8 bases at J, with 21 bases in the middle. CDR1 MNHEY and CDR2 SVGAGI come from the germline V gene. CDR3 in DNA: TGTGCCAGCATTTCCGGGCCCGAGAGGGGCCATGAGCAGTTCTTC. Protein product: CASISGPERGHEQFF.

The J gene is TRBJ2-7, the V gene TRBV7-9, with D possibly called TRBD1 or TRBD2 (5 bases each). The CDR3 contains 14 residues. Deletions cut 1 base from V and 0 bases from J, with 7 bases between. In germline, CDR1 is SEHNR, CDR2 FQNEAQ (reference sequence). The CDR3: CASSLVGTSYEQYF. Written as DNA, the CDR3 is TGTGCCAGCAGCTTAGTAGGGACCTCCTACGAGCAGTACTTC.

The J gene is TRBJ2-7, the V gene TRBV12-3 or TRBV12-4; a possible D gene is TRBD2 (5 bases). This CDR3 spans 13 amino acids. V shed 2 bases and J shed 6 bases, with 11 bases lying between them. CDR3 region: CASSLLAIGEQYF. For the CDR3, the DNA is TGTGCCAGCAGTTTATTAGCGATCGGCGAGCAGTACTTC.

In this sample, this clone turned up once. The V gene is TRBV4-3, the J gene TRBJ1-2; 7 nucleotides match TRBD1. V trimming: 0 bases; J trimming: 6 bases; junction bases outside the gene matches: 10. Per the germline V gene, CDR1 is LGHNA and CDR2 is YSLEER. The CDR3 covers 16 residues. DNA of the CDR3: TGCGCCAGCAGCCAAGATCAAGGGGGCGCAGATCATGGCTACACCTTC. Translated: CASSQDQGGADHGYTF.

This clone was recorded once. V gene TRBV10-3 combines with J gene TRBJ2-1, with TRBD1 identical over 9 bases. Per the germline V gene, CDR1 is ENHRY and CDR2 is SYGVKD. The CDR3 totals 14 residues. The trim removed 10 bases at V and 9 bases at J, leaving 13 bases unmatched. CDR3: CATAGQGRDGEQFF. The DNA of the CDR3 is TGTGCCACCGCCGGACAGGGGAGGGACGGTGAGCAGTTCTTC.

V is TRBV11-2 and J is TRBJ1-1; D is uncertain. Trimming stripped 0 bases from V and 4 bases from J, with 12 bases between. The CDR3 totals 15 residues. Germline CDR1 is SGHAT and CDR2 is FQNNGV. The CDR3 DNA sequence: TGTGCCAGCAGCTTAGAAATGGCGGGCTTCACTGAAGCTTTCTTT. Its protein product is CASSLEMAGFTEAFF. The entire variable domain, with the rest obtained from reference TRBV11-2 and TRBJ1-1, is as follows: EAGVAQSPRYKIIEKRQSVAFWCNPISGHATLYWYQQILGQGPKLLIQFQNNGVVDDSQLPKDRFSAERLKGVDSTLKIQPAKLEDSAVYLCASSLEMAGFTEAFFGQGTRLTVV.

The gene calls are TRBV6-5 and TRBJ2-3; 8 positions match TRBD1. CDR1 and CDR2 from the germline V gene are MNHEY and SVGAGI. Trimming removed 2 bases from V and 2 bases from J; junction bases left unmatched: 6. This CDR3 region has 16 residues. The CDR3 region is CASSYLGQGATDTQYF. CDR3 bases: TGTGCCAGCAGTTACCTTGGTCAGGGGGCCACAGATACGCAGTATTTT.

This chain connects TRBV5-1 to TRBJ1-1; 8 bases align to TRBD1. This CDR3 contains 12 residues. Germline V CDR1 and CDR2: SGHRS, YFSETQ. V lost 4 bases to trimming and J lost 6 bases; unmatched junction nucleotides: 2. CDR3 DNA: TGCGCCAGCAGCCCGACAGGGGCTGAAGCTTTCTTT. Encoded protein: CASSPTGAEAFF. The full variable domain, its missing parts supplied by reference TRBV5-1 and TRBJ1-1, is KAGVTQTPRYLIKTRGQQVTLSCSPISGHRSVSWYQQTPGQGLQFLFEYFSETQRNKGNFPGRFSGRQFSNSRSEMNVSTLELGDSALYLCASSPTGAEAFFGQGTRLTVV.

The chain employs TRBV5-4 and TRBJ1-1; the D gene is possibly TRBD1 (5 bases). CDR1 is SGHNT, CDR2 YYREEE, per germline (reference sequence). The CDR3 loop spans 18 amino acids. V was trimmed by 2 bases and J by 0 bases, leaving 20 bases between them. The CDR3 bases are TGTGCCAGCAGCTTATTTGCTGGTGGGGGGGTAATGAACACTGAAGCTTTCTTT. The encoded protein is CASSLFAGGGVMNTEAFF.

This chain links TRBV5-8 with TRBJ1-2; no firm D call. This CDR3 comprises 12 residues. Germline V gene data show CDR1 as SGHTS and CDR2 as YDEGEE. V lost 2 bases, J lost 7 bases, and 9 bases lay in between. Written as DNA, the CDR3 is TGTGCCAGCAGCTTTCCCAGAACTGGCTACACCTTC. It codes for CASSFPRTGYTF.

The chain carries TRBV25-1 and TRBJ1-1; no clear D gene. Germline V CDR1 and CDR2: MGHDK, SYGVNS. The CDR3 spans 11 residues. V was shortened by 9 bases and J by 0 bases, with 5 bases between the two germline ends. The CDR3 nucleotides read TGTGCCAGTCGGATGAACACTGAAGCTTTCTTT. Translating gives CASRMNTEAFF.

This chain connects TRBV6-6 to TRBJ2-7; D gene ambiguous. The CDR3 is 11 amino acids. V was pared by 6 bases and J by 6 bases, with 9 bases between. In germline, CDR1 is MNHNY, CDR2 SVGAGI (reference sequence). The CDR3 sequence is CASSHSGEQYF. The CDR3 DNA is TGTGCCAGCAGCCATAGTGGCGAGCAGTACTTC.

The CDR3 DNA is TGTGCCAGCTCACACCCGGACAGGGGCTACCGGCGCTACGAGCAGTACTTC. This gives the protein CASSHPDRGYRRYEQYF. The chain joins TRBV18 to TRBJ2-7, with 9 bases fitting TRBD1. This CDR3 has 17 amino acids. V dropped 4 bases and J dropped 3; count of bases not matched to a gene: 13. Germline loops: CDR1 KGHSH, CDR2 LQKENI.